This paragraph reports one T cell receptor (beta chain). The PCR made use of 60 Vbeta and 13 Jbeta primers. Sequencing used immunoSEQ multiplex PCR; TCRdb keeps in-frame clones, though not all of them. The repertoire holds around 160,000 clones, with roughly 71% as singletons. This entry belongs to a study of cytomegalovirus exposure and HLA in healthy donors. Trimming removed 5 bases from V and 3 bases from J, with 3 bases in between. The CDR3 length is 11 residues. Germline-derived CDR1 and CDR2 are SGHAT and FQNNGV. The V call is TRBV11-2, the J call TRBJ2-3; D not resolved. Sequencing was done on a sample of PBMCs. This receptor was identified in a male donor in good health and CMV-seropositive. DNA for the CDR3: TGTGCCAGCAGCCCAACAGATACGCAGTATTTT. As protein: CASSPTDTQYF.